This T cell receptor (beta chain) was sequenced for a study of shared clonotypes between healthy human individuals. The wider study: Three plates each covered CD4 naive and memory; CD8 naive two, CD8 memory one.

Germline-derived CDR1 and CDR2 are MDHEN and SYDVKM. V was pared by 5 bases and J by 11 bases, with 10 bases between. The CDR3 sequence is 11 residues long. Produced via immunoSEQ multiplex PCR; TCRdb's table is partial and in-frame only. In the table there are millions of clones, more than 90% of which are singletons. The CD4+ fraction was divided into a CD45RA+ naive subset and a CD45RA-negative memory subset. Sample: naive CD4+ T cells sorted from blood. Subset described: CD45RA+ positively selected. The rearrangement uses TRBV28 and TRBJ2-1; tentative D call: TRBD2 (6 bases). The clonotype originates from a man between 18 and 35 years old in good health. The CDR3 sequence: CASSPRGKQFF. The DNA for the CDR3 is TGTGCCAGCAGTCCGCGGGGAAAGCAGTTCTTC.